The rows below give T cell receptor beta chains drawn from one sample of a study of tumor-infiltrating lymphocytes in localized non-small cell lung cancer. Method: immunoSEQ multiplex PCR; TCRdb's copy keeps in-frame clones and lacks some. This table holds about 24,000 clones, approximately 64% found once. Sequences were obtained from lung tumor tissue. The receptors here all came from a human donor with non-small cell lung cancer. Both conserved end residues are part of each CDR3. A D gene is named only where the DNA matches it firmly. Size is stated for part of the rows, as once, few or many counts, or as a class when the clone is expanded.

>.|TRBV4-1|TRBJ2-7|TRBD2
TGCGCCAGCAGCCAGGCGCGGGAGGGGACCTACGAGCAGTACTTC
CASSQAREGTYEQYF
>.|TRBV10-2|TRBJ2-5|TRBD2
TGCGCCAGCAGGGGGACTAGCAGAGAGACCCAGTACTTC
CASRGTSRETQYF
>.|TRBV2|TRBJ2-3|.
TGTGCCAGCAGCGGGCCTACCGATACGCAGTATTTT
CASSGPTDTQYF
>.|TRBV10-2|TRBJ2-1|TRBD2
TGCGCCAGCAGTACTAGCGGGAGAGGTCACCCCTACAATGAGCAGTTCTTC
CASSTSGRGHPYNEQFF
>few|TRBV11-2|TRBJ2-5|.
TGTGCCAGCAGCTTAGGCCCAGGCTACCAAGAGACCCAGTACTTC
CASSLGPGYQETQYF
>.|TRBV30|TRBJ1-2|.
TGTGCCTGGAGCAGGGGTTCCTATGGCTACACCTTC
CAWSRGSYGYTF
>.|TRBV18|TRBJ2-3|.
TGTGCCAGCTCCCTTGGAGAGCCTAGGGATACGCAGTATTTT
CASSLGEPRDTQYF
>.|TRBV5-4|TRBJ2-1|.
TGTGCCAGCACCAAGGGGGGTTTCAACAATGAGCAGTTCTTC
CASTKGGFNNEQFF
>.|TRBV4-2|TRBJ2-3|.
TGTGCCAGCAGCCAAGTGCCGGGAGATACGCAGTATTTT
CASSQVPGDTQYF
>.|TRBV5-1|TRBJ2-3|.
TGCGCCAGCAGGGAGACGGCGAGCACAGATACGCAGTATTTT
CASRETASTDTQYF